Given below is one T cell receptor (beta chain) in context. Its target is unknown. The record originates from a study of OX40 agonist ivuxolimab in advanced cancers. Study overall: Participants, approximately 83% male, averaged roughly 55 years of age, ranging from 23 to 79. Whole-study findings and limits: Partly responding patients at 0.1-3.0 mg/kg showed some of the smallest clonal expansion.

Libraries were prepared by immunoSEQ multiplex PCR; TCRdb keeps only in-frame clonotypes and omits some of them. The sample has some 63,000 clones, around 91% seen once. CDR1 and CDR2 (germline): SGHVS, FNYEAQ. Trimming removed 5 bases from V and 3 bases from J, with 20 bases in between. CDR3 length equals 17 residues. The V gene is TRBV7-6, the J gene TRBJ1-3; D unclear. This specimen consisted of CD4+ or CD8+ T cells sorted from blood, obtained in a trial of the OX40 agonist ivuxolimab. This receptor was obtained from an adult with an advanced solid tumor such as melanoma, head and neck, liver or kidney cancer. CDR3 nucleotide sequence: TGTGCCAGCAGCACTGATAGGTCGGGAGGGCTTGGAAACACCATATATTTT. It codes for CASSTDRSGGLGNTIYF.